Following are 19 T cell receptor beta chains from one sample sequenced in a study of T-cell memory formation after mild COVID-19 (TCRdb year 2021). The library was built by means of 5' RACE. The sample was run on an Illumina NovaSeq 6000. TCRdb passed the public sequencing reads through fastp at Q25 and MiXCR, retaining productive beta sequences. Rows matching on CDR3 protein sequence are summarized as one entry with the most common DNA and genes. The sample has a few hundred thousand distinct CDR3 sequences on record, about 24% of them singletons. Roughly 8.7% of the sample comes from the top ten. Sequenced: PBMCs or a T cell subset sorted from them (not recorded which). The receptors were sampled from an adult woman who had mild COVID-19 (a few samples of this study predate the infection). The sample titles of this study are shuffled in the database, so cell type and time point are left out; the donor was told from shared clones.

This clonotype is medium-sized by share. The chain is built from TRBV7-2 and TRBJ2-7, with D unclear. Germline lookup yields CDR1 SGHTA and CDR2 FQGNSA. The CDR3 length is 11 residues. The V and J ends lost 7 bases and 4 bases respectively, with 8 bases between them. CDR3 DNA sequence: TGTGCCAGCACCCAGGCGTACGAGCAGTACTTC. Residues: CASTQAYEQYF.

As DNA, the CDR3 is TGCGCCAGCAGCTCCTCTCAGGGTACTGAAGCTTTCTTT. Translation gives CASSSSQGTEAFF. The chain carries TRBV5-1 and TRBJ1-1; D is perhaps TRBD1 (5 bases). The CDR3 covers 13 residues. V lost 3 bases and J 5 bases, leaving 11 bases between the germline ends. Germline values: CDR1 SGHRS, CDR2 YFSETQ.

The rearrangement joins TRBV30 to TRBJ1-1; weak D call: TRBD1 (6 bases). Between the trimmed V and J ends, which lost 1 base and 0 bases, there was a span of 12 bases. The V gene's germline CDR1 is GTSNPN and CDR2 SVGIG (reference sequence). CDR3 length: 15 amino acids. This CDR3 reads CAWSGAGDLNTEAFF. As DNA, the CDR3 is TGTGCCTGGAGTGGTGCAGGGGATCTGAACACTGAAGCTTTCTTT.

This chain links TRBV9 with TRBJ2-1, with TRBD2 matching 8 bases. The CDR3 runs to 13 residues. In germline, CDR1 is SGDLS, CDR2 YYNGEE. V trimming: 4 bases; J trimming: 12 bases; junction bases outside the gene matches: 9. The CDR3 region is CASSPTPREGQFF. CDR3 nucleotide sequence: TGTGCCAGCAGCCCGACCCCACGGGAGGGGCAGTTCTTC.

The V and J genes are TRBV5-1 and TRBJ2-3; 7 nucleotides align to TRBD2. The germline V gene encodes CDR1 SGHRS and CDR2 YFSETQ. Trimming at V came to 0 bases and at J to 0 bases, leaving 4 bases not matched to a gene. This CDR3 region has 16 residues. The CDR3 bases are TGCGCCAGCAGCTTGGCCGGGCGGGGGAGCACAGATACGCAGTATTTT. It specifies CASSLAGRGSTDTQYF.

J is TRBJ1-1 and V is TRBV7-8, with 8 bases matching TRBD1. Germline CDR1 SGHVS, CDR2 FQNEAQ. The CDR3 consists of 15 residues. J gave up 5 bases and V 3 bases, and 8 bases lay outside the gene matches. CDR3 DNA sequence: TGTGCCAGCAGCTTCGGGGCCAGGGGGCGTACTGAAGCTTTCTTT. Its protein product is CASSFGARGRTEAFF.

The count of this clonotype is one. The rearrangement links TRBV4-1 to TRBJ1-1; D uncertain. The germline V gene encodes CDR1 MGHRA and CDR2 YSYEKL. This CDR3 comprises 11 residues. Trimming cost V 6 bases and J 3 bases, with 5 bases left between them. CDR3 sequence: CASREYTEAFF. CDR3 coding DNA: TGCGCCAGCAGGGAGTACACTGAAGCTTTCTTT.

This clonotype showed up just a few times. The chain couples TRBV5-1 to TRBJ2-7, with a tentative D call TRBD1 (5 bases). The germline V and J ends were trimmed by 4 bases and 0 bases, with 11 bases remaining between them. Germline V gives CDR1 SGHRS, CDR2 YFSETQ. The CDR3 extends over 14 amino acids. The CDR3 loop is CASSERTHSYEQYF. DNA of the CDR3: TGCGCCAGCAGCGAACGGACACACTCCTACGAGCAGTACTTC.

The J gene is TRBJ1-1, the V gene TRBV5-1; no definite D call. The V and J ends lost 7 bases and 1 base respectively, with 5 bases between them. The CDR3 loop spans 11 amino acids. CDR1 and CDR2 from the germline V gene are SGHRS and YFSETQ. CDR3 nucleotide sequence: TGCGCCAGCCAAGGGAACACTGAAGCTTTCTTT. This codes for CASQGNTEAFF.

In this sample, this clonotype turned up a few times. The chain is built from TRBV6-5 and TRBJ1-2; perhaps TRBD1 as D (5 bases). The CDR3 has 12 residues. CDR1 is MNHEY, CDR2 SVGAGI, per germline. Trimming pared 10 bases from V and 3 bases from J, leaving 12 bases between. CDR3 sequence (DNA): TGTGCCACCAGGGACGGGTACTATGGCTACACCTTC. As protein: CATRDGYYGYTF.

This clonotype has just a few counts. V is TRBV5-5 and J is TRBJ1-1; 8 bases are shared with TRBD1. V dropped 0 bases and J dropped 0; count of bases not matched to a gene: 1. The CDR3 sequence is 15 residues long. Germline V gene data show CDR1 as SGHKS and CDR2 as YYEKEE (reference sequence). Written as DNA, the CDR3 is TGTGCCAGCAGCTTGGGGGACAGGTTGAACACTGAAGCTTTCTTT. Its protein product is CASSLGDRLNTEAFF.

This clonotype was detected many times. CDR3 coding DNA: TGTGCCAGCAGTCGACTAGCGGGGTACAATGAGCAGTTCTTC. Translation gives CASSRLAGYNEQFF. The rearrangement uses TRBV12-3 or TRBV12-4 and TRBJ2-1, with 11 bases identical to TRBD2. The CDR3 spans 14 residues. The trim removed 5 bases at V and 4 bases at J, leaving 1 base unmatched.

This clonotype came up many times. The rearrangement joins TRBV9 to TRBJ2-3; 8 bases align to TRBD2. CDR1 is SGDLS, CDR2 YYNGEE, per germline. CDR3 length equals 14 residues. With V trimmed by 1 base and J by 5 bases, 3 bases remained unmatched. The CDR3 DNA follows: TGTGCCAGCAGCGTACTAGCGGGCGTAGATACGCAGTATTTT. Encoded protein: CASSVLAGVDTQYF.

J is TRBJ2-7 and V is TRBV7-2; TRBD1 matches 8 bases. CDR1 SGHTA and CDR2 FQGNSA come from the germline V gene. With V trimmed by 2 bases and J by 5 bases, 8 bases remained unmatched. The CDR3 runs 15 residues. Here the CDR3 reads CASSLPRTGLNEQYF. Written as DNA, the CDR3 is TGTGCCAGCAGCTTACCAAGGACAGGGCTTAACGAGCAGTACTTC.

CDR3 amino acids: CASSFAGDTQYF. Written as DNA, the CDR3 is TGTGCCAGCAGTTTTGCGGGGGATACGCAGTATTTT. The V call is TRBV12-3 or TRBV12-4, the J call TRBJ2-3; possible D gene TRBD2, 6 bases. Trimming removed 3 bases at V and 6 bases at J, with 7 bases between. The CDR3 is made up of 12 amino acids.

This clonotype has only a few counts. Here the CDR3 DNA reads TGTGCCAGCAGTTTTACGGGTAAGGCCTACGAGCAGTACTTC. It codes for CASSFTGKAYEQYF. V gene TRBV12-3 or TRBV12-4 combines with J gene TRBJ2-7; D is unclear. V lost 3 bases, J lost 2 bases, and 11 bases lay in between. The CDR3 spans 14 residues.

J is TRBJ1-2 and V is TRBV4-3; TRBD1 is a possible D gene (5 bases). The length of the CDR3 is 15 residues. CDR1 LGHNA and CDR2 YSLEER come from the germline V gene. Trimming cost V 1 base and J 0 bases, with 9 bases left between them. The CDR3 sequence is CASSQVGGANYGYTF. The CDR3 DNA follows: TGCGCCAGCAGCCAAGTTGGGGGGGCTAACTATGGCTACACCTTC.

This clonotype was counted only a few times. The chain carries TRBV12-3 or TRBV12-4 and TRBJ1-4; perhaps TRBD1 as D (5 bases). The CDR3 loop spans 14 amino acids. The V and J ends lost 3 bases and 6 bases respectively, with 11 bases between them. CDR3 nucleotide sequence: TGTGCCAGCAGTTTGTCCGGGGCCGATGAAAAACTGTTTTTT. Its translation: CASSLSGADEKLFF.

This clonotype was seen more than once but under ten times. The chain combines TRBV9 with TRBJ2-1; no definite D call. This CDR3 contains 14 residues. V lost 4 bases and J 2 bases, leaving 10 bases between the germline ends. Germline CDR1 and CDR2: SGDLS and YYNGEE. The CDR3 coding sequence is TGTGCCAGCAGCCCTACCGTTGCCTACAATGAGCAGTTCTTC. Encoded protein: CASSPTVAYNEQFF. The whole variable domain, filled in from reference TRBV9 and TRBJ2-1, reads DSGVTQTPKHLITATGQRVTLRCSPRSGDLSVYWYQQSLDQGLQFLIQYYNGEERAKGNILERFSAQQFPDLHSELNLSSLELGDSALYFCASSPTVAYNEQFFGPGTRLTVL.